The 28 T cell receptor beta chains below were found in one sample sequenced in a study of T-cell reconstitution after alpha-beta-depleted transplantation in children (dated by TCRdb to 2016 to 2018). The library was built by means of PCR. This sample was sequenced with an Illumina HiSeq 2500. TCR library preparation used molecular barcoding, with unique molecular identifiers applied to normalize quantification of the TCRbeta repertoire. TCRdb passed the public sequencing reads through fastp at Q25 and MiXCR, retaining productive beta sequences. Each record represents a unique CDR3 protein, reported with the most common genes and DNA among its rows. The sample has 700,000 to 950,000 distinct CDR3 sequences on record, roughly 16% of them singletons. The ten most abundant clones make up roughly 4.8% of the sample. The label giving this sample's treatment or condition can be read as: allogeneic hematopoietic cell transplantation with graft depleted of TCRalphabeta T cells and CD19 B cells.

The source was PBMCs, mostly from graft donor cells, collected 360 days after TCRalphabeta/CD19-depleted stem cell transplant. Receptor source: a male patient between 5 and 17 years old who had a stem cell transplant for acute lymphoblastic leukemia, so the T cells may come from the graft donor.

The chain has TRBV6-1 and TRBJ2-2; D not certain. V shed 2 bases and J shed 2 bases, with 9 bases lying between them. The CDR3 extends over 15 amino acids. Germline V CDR1 and CDR2: MNHNS, SASEGT. The CDR3 reads CASSENFLNTGELFF. CDR3 in DNA: TGTGCCAGCAGTGAAAATTTCCTTAACACCGGGGAGCTGTTTTTT.

This clonotype turned up a few times. The V and J genes are TRBV7-2 and TRBJ2-7; D remains unclear. Trimming cost V 5 bases and J 7 bases, with 12 bases left between them. CDR3 length: 12 amino acids. CDR1 is SGHTA, CDR2 FQGNSA, per germline. CDR3 loop: CASSRLFVEQYF. DNA of the CDR3: TGTGCCAGCAGCCGTCTATTTGTTGAGCAGTACTTC.

The rearrangement links TRBV20-1 to TRBJ2-2; a weak D match, TRBD2 (5 bases). The germline CDR1 and CDR2 sequences are DFQATT and SNEGSKA (reference sequence). The ends were cut back, 3 bases at V and 2 bases at J, with 10 bases in the middle. The CDR3 totals 14 residues. This chain's CDR3 is CSARALVNTGELFF. In DNA form, the CDR3 reads TGCAGTGCTAGGGCACTAGTAAACACCGGGGAGCTGTTTTTT.

The chain employs TRBV9 and TRBJ2-3; weak D call: TRBD2 (7 bases). In germline, CDR1 is SGDLS, CDR2 YYNGEE. The CDR3 is 17 residues long. V lost 0 bases, J lost 5 bases, and 19 bases lay in between. In DNA, the CDR3 is TGTGCCAGCAGCGTAGTTACGGGGGGCGCAAGTCTAGATACGCAGTATTTT. Its protein is CASSVVTGGASLDTQYF.

This clonotype has just a few counts. The V call is TRBV10-3, the J call TRBJ2-7, with a possible D match to TRBD2 (5 bases). The CDR3 extends over 14 amino acids. V gave up 6 bases and J gave up 2 bases, with 14 bases separating them. The germline CDR1 and CDR2 sequences are ENHRY and SYGVKD. CDR3 protein: CAISPLSGAYEQYF. DNA of the CDR3: TGTGCCATCAGCCCCCTCAGCGGAGCCTACGAGCAGTACTTC.

The rearrangement joins TRBV29-1 to TRBJ1-1; D uncertain. V lost 6 bases to trimming and J lost 6 bases, with 14 bases between them. Germline V CDR1 and CDR2: SQVTM, ANQGSEA. The CDR3 extends over 12 amino acids. The DNA for the CDR3 is TGCAGCGTCCAAGGGAATGGGCCTGAAGCTTTCTTT. This codes for CSVQGNGPEAFF.

This clonotype was picked up many times. The chain employs TRBV5-5 and TRBJ2-5; maybe TRBD2 (6 bases). From germline, CDR1 is SGHKS and CDR2 YYEKEE (reference sequence). The CDR3 contains 14 residues. V dropped 0 bases and J dropped 3 bases, with 9 bases sitting between them. The CDR3 region has the DNA TGTGCCAGCAGCTTGGCTCGGAGGGAAGAGACCCAGTACTTC. Amino acids: CASSLARREETQYF.

In this sample, this clonotype turned up a few times. CDR3 amino acids: CSARGIGTGNTGELFF. The DNA for the CDR3 is TGCAGTGCTAGGGGAATCGGGACAGGGAACACCGGGGAGCTGTTTTTT. The gene calls are TRBV20-1 and TRBJ2-2; 8 bases are a match to TRBD1. V trimming: 3 bases; J trimming: 1 base; junction bases outside the gene matches: 7. The CDR3 has 16 amino acids. CDR1 and CDR2 from the germline V gene are DFQATT and SNEGSKA (reference sequence).

The chain is built from TRBV10-2 and TRBJ1-1, with 7 positions matching TRBD1. V was pared by 5 bases and J by 3 bases, with 9 bases of the junction left unmatched. The CDR3 is 15 residues long. Germline CDR1 is WSHSY and CDR2 is SAAADI. The CDR3 protein is CASSLPIQGDTEAFF. CDR3 DNA: TGCGCCAGCAGTCTTCCCATTCAGGGGGACACTGAAGCTTTCTTT.

The sample holds many counts of this clonotype. Germline is not matched at one junction end, which may reflect a read error. The chain recombines TRBV7-3 with TRBJ2-1; 11 bases map to TRBD2. The CDR3 sequence is 15 residues long. Germline CDR1 SGHTA, CDR2 FQGTGA. CDR3 protein: CASSSGLAVYNEQFF. The CDR3 DNA is TGCGCCAGCAGCTCGGGACTAGCGGTCTACAATGAGCAGTTCTTC. The full variable domain, completed using reference TRBV7-3 and TRBJ2-1, is GAGVSQTPSNKVTEKGKYVELRCDPISGHTALYWYRQSLGQGPEFLIYFQGTGAADDSGLPNDRFFAVRPEGSVSTLKIQRTERGDSAVYLCASSSGLAVYNEQFFGPGTRLTVL.

The chain recombines TRBV30 with TRBJ1-5; perhaps TRBD1 as D (5 bases). The CDR3 has 13 residues. Germline lookup yields CDR1 GTSNPN and CDR2 SVGIG (reference sequence). V lost 3 bases, J lost 7 bases, and 13 bases lay in between. CDR3 nucleotides: TGTGCCTGGAGGGGGGACCTGAGACAGCCCCAGCATTTT. This translates into CAWRGDLRQPQHF.

In its sample, this clonotype was seen a few times. V is TRBV4-2 and J is TRBJ2-7; D may be TRBD2 (5 bases). Germline V gene data show CDR1 as LGHNA and CDR2 as YNFKEQ. V lost 0 bases and J 3 bases, leaving 12 bases between the germline ends. This CDR3 comprises 15 residues. The CDR3 DNA is TGTGCCAGCAGCCAAGATGAGGGTAGCGTCTACGAGCAGTACTTC. This codes for CASSQDEGSVYEQYF.

The rearrangement uses TRBV5-1 and TRBJ1-1, with D uncertain. CDR1 SGHRS and CDR2 YFSETQ come from the germline V gene. Trimming stripped 4 bases from V and 6 bases from J, with 16 bases between. CDR3 length equals 14 residues. CDR3 coding DNA: TGCGCCAGCAGCGTGGGCCCCCTGGGGTCTGAAGCTTTCTTT. Amino acids: CASSVGPLGSEAFF.

In its sample, this clonotype was seen many times. The chain uses TRBV29-1 and TRBJ2-7; TRBD2 is a possible D gene (6 bases). Germline-derived CDR1 and CDR2 are SQVTM and ANQGSEA. Trimming removed 2 bases at V and 2 bases at J, with 19 bases between. The CDR3 loop spans 16 amino acids. CDR3 nucleotide sequence: TGCAGCGTTGAATACCCCCTGGGCGGGAACCCCTACGAGCAGTACTTC. Amino acids: CSVEYPLGGNPYEQYF.

This clonotype was seen more than once but under ten times. The chain joins TRBV5-1 to TRBJ2-1; 16 nucleotides agree with TRBD2. CDR1 is SGHRS, CDR2 YFSETQ, per germline. V shed 4 bases, J shed 2 bases, and the junction held 9 bases outside the gene matches. The CDR3 loop spans 19 amino acids. The CDR3 bases are TGCGCCAGCAGCGGGGGACTAGCGGGAGGGCCTGGAACCTACAATGAGCAGTTCTTC. Translated, it gives CASSGGLAGGPGTYNEQFF.

This clonotype was detected a few times. The chain carries TRBV7-2 and TRBJ2-3, with TRBD2 matching 12 bases. The CDR3 loop spans 16 amino acids. J lost 3 bases, V lost 5 bases, and 6 bases had no gene match. Germline V gives CDR1 SGHTA, CDR2 FQGNSA. As DNA, the CDR3 is TGTGCCAGCAGCCTTCGGACTAGCGGGAAAACAGATACGCAGTATTTT. Translated, it gives CASSLRTSGKTDTQYF.

V usage is TRBV5-1 and J usage is TRBJ2-1; maybe TRBD2 (5 bases). The germline gives CDR1 SGHRS, CDR2 YFSETQ. V was clipped by 0 bases and J by 4 bases, with 14 bases between them. The CDR3 loop spans 16 amino acids. CDR3 protein: CASSLGGSLFYNEQFF. The CDR3 nucleotides are TGCGCCAGCAGCTTGGGAGGGAGCTTATTTTACAATGAGCAGTTCTTC.

This clonotype has a handful of counts. The rearrangement links TRBV18 to TRBJ2-1; D unclear. Trimming stripped 5 bases from V and 15 bases from J, with 17 bases between. Germline assignment: CDR1 KGHSH and CDR2 LQKENI. The CDR3 has 12 amino acids. CDR3: CASSSWTTWGFF. In DNA, the CDR3 is TGTGCCAGCTCATCCTGGACCACTTGGGGGTTCTTC.

This chain connects TRBV3-1 to TRBJ2-4, with D possibly TRBD1 on 6 matching bases. The CDR3 covers 16 residues. Germline CDR1 reads LGHDT; CDR2 reads YNNKEL (reference sequence). Trimming took off 2 bases at V and 0 bases at J, with 11 bases between the two ends. The DNA for the CDR3 is TGTGCCAGCAGCCAACCAGGGGCGGGAGCCAAAAACATTCAGTACTTC. It specifies CASSQPGAGAKNIQYF.

This sequence joins TRBV5-5 and TRBJ1-2; D possibly corresponds to TRBD1 (6 bases). Germline V gene data show CDR1 as SGHKS and CDR2 as YYEKEE (reference sequence). The CDR3 totals 13 residues. Deletions cut 4 bases from V and 8 bases from J, with 15 bases between. The CDR3 here is CASSPRTVEGYTF. In DNA, the CDR3 is TGTGCCAGCAGCCCTCGGACAGTAGAAGGCTACACCTTC. The full variable domain, with the rest looked up from reference TRBV5-5 and TRBJ1-2, is DAGVTQSPTHLIKTRGQQVTLRCSPISGHKSVSWYQQVLGQGPQFIFQYYEKEERGRGNFPDRFSARQFPNYSSELNVNALLLGDSALYLCASSPRTVEGYTFGSGTRLTVV.

V usage is TRBV5-1 and J usage is TRBJ2-2; 10 positions agree with TRBD2. V was pared by 7 bases and J by 5 bases, with 20 bases of the junction left unmatched. The CDR3 runs 19 residues. From germline, CDR1 is SGHRS and CDR2 YFSETQ. The CDR3 is CASGKEISGRFESTGELFF. The CDR3 region has the DNA TGCGCCAGCGGGAAGGAGATTAGCGGGAGGTTCGAGTCGACCGGGGAGCTGTTTTTT.

DNA of the CDR3: TGTGCCAGCAGCTTCCCTCGCCGAGGTCTGGGAGAAAAACTGTTTTTT. It translates to CASSFPRRGLGEKLFF. The rearrangement links TRBV5-6 to TRBJ1-4; D is uncertain. Germline V gene sequence: CDR1 SGHDT, CDR2 YYEEEE. The CDR3 loop spans 16 amino acids. V lost 2 bases to trimming and J lost 8 bases, with 19 bases between them.

This clonotype came up a few times. The CDR3 DNA reads as TGCAGCGTTGAAAAGGACAGGGGTCCCGGGGAGCTGTTTTTT. Its translation is CSVEKDRGPGELFF. V is TRBV29-1 and J is TRBJ2-2; 9 positions agree with TRBD1. Germline V gene lookup returns CDR1 SQVTM and CDR2 ANQGSEA. Germline trimming cut 2 bases from V and 6 bases from J; bases unmatched to any gene: 4. The CDR3 is 14 residues long.

This clonotype was detected only a few times. The chain couples TRBV12-3 or TRBV12-4 to TRBJ2-7; TRBD1 is a possible D gene (6 bases). CDR3 size: 15 residues. The V and J ends lost 7 bases and 7 bases respectively, with 23 bases between them. The CDR3 nucleotides are TGTGCCAGCACCCTCCGCACAGGGAGCCCTGGGGAGCAGTACTTC. It yields the protein CASTLRTGSPGEQYF.

This clonotype was seen many times. The CDR3 DNA sequence: TGTGCCAGCAATCAGGGAGAAAGGTTGAATGAGCAGTTCTTC. Protein: CASNQGERLNEQFF. V and J are TRBV9 and TRBJ2-1; D possibly uses TRBD1 or TRBD2 (5 bases each). Germline CDR1 reads SGDLS; CDR2 reads YYNGEE. The CDR3 has 14 residues. V was shortened by 6 bases and J by 7 bases, with 17 bases between the two germline ends.

The table lists this clonotype with a few counts. The V and J genes are TRBV24-1 and TRBJ2-1, with 10 bases fitting TRBD2. CDR1 KGHDR and CDR2 SFDVKD come from the germline V gene. The V and J ends lost 4 bases and 11 bases, in that order; junction bases with no gene match: 13. The length of the CDR3 is 16 residues. CDR3 amino acids: CATSDRGTSAPKKQFF. CDR3 nucleotides: TGTGCCACCAGTGACCGCGGGACTAGCGCACCAAAAAAGCAGTTCTTC.

V usage is TRBV12-3 or TRBV12-4 and J usage is TRBJ2-2, with 7 positions matching TRBD2. The CDR3 runs to 14 residues. The junction had 4 bases not matched to a gene; V was cut back by 7 bases and J by 2 bases. CDR3 amino acids: CASIGGLNTGELFF. CDR3 nucleotides: TGTGCCAGCATTGGGGGACTAAACACCGGGGAGCTGTTTTTT.

CDR3 bases: TGTGCCAGCAGCCCCCCACAGGTCGCTGGGGCCAACGTCCTGACTTTC. Its protein product is CASSPPQVAGANVLTF. This chain uses TRBV7-9 with TRBJ2-6; tentatively, D is TRBD1 (5 bases). CDR3 size: 16 residues. Germline assignment: CDR1 SEHNR and CDR2 FQNEAQ (reference sequence). V was shortened by 5 bases and J by 2 bases, with 13 bases between the two germline ends.